This note documents a single T cell receptor beta chain sequence. Libraries were prepared by immunoSEQ multiplex PCR; TCRdb keeps only in-frame clonotypes and omits some of them. The table has 100,000 to 150,000 clones, 87% seen once. The data stem from a study of control samples from healthy donors and cancer patients. The sequencing input was blood. This receptor was obtained from a man aged 18 to 29 in good health.

The CDR3 protein is CASSQGQKSYTF. The CDR3 region has the DNA TGTGCCAGCAGTCAGGGACAGAAGAGCTACACCTTC. The chain joins TRBV6-5 to TRBJ1-2; 7 nucleotides align to TRBD1. The CDR3 loop spans 12 amino acids. Germline assignment: CDR1 MNHEY and CDR2 SVGAGI. Losses at the gene ends were 5 bases for V and 9 bases for J; bases not matched to a gene: 6.